Following are 13 T cell receptor beta chains from one sample sequenced in a study of shared clonotypes between healthy human individuals. Data came from immunoSEQ multiplex PCR; TCRdb stores just in-frame clones and leaves some out. This sample has about 2.4 million clones, with approximately 93% found just once. The specimen was naive CD4+ T cells from PBMCs. As for subset: CD45RA+ positively selected. The receptors come from a man aged 18-30 years in good health. Some clones in this sample may be carry-over from other donors' samples.

The gene calls are TRBV7-7 and TRBJ2-7, with unresolved D. The germline V and J ends were trimmed by 5 bases and 4 bases, with 9 bases remaining between them. CDR3 length: 12 amino acids. Germline assignment: CDR1 SSHAT and CDR2 FNYEAQ (reference sequence). CDR3 sequence reads: CASSPTTYEQYF. CDR3 DNA: TGTGCCAGCAGCCCCACAACGTACGAGCAGTACTTC.

The rearrangement joins TRBV7-3 to TRBJ1-1; TRBD1 is a possible D gene (6 bases). Germline CDR1 reads SGHTA; CDR2 reads FQGTGA. Trimming shortened V by 5 bases and J by 1 base, and 14 bases separated the two germline ends. The CDR3 runs to 15 residues. As DNA, the CDR3 is TGTGCCAGCAGCGCCCGGGGGGGCTCGAACACTGAAGCTTTCTTT. This translates into CASSARGGSNTEAFF.

As regards this clone: The sample has other DNA sequences that encode this CDR3 too. The V call is TRBV19, the J call TRBJ1-5; 7 nucleotides line up with TRBD1. Germline lookup yields CDR1 LNHDA and CDR2 SQIVND (reference sequence). CDR3 size: 13 residues. Losses at the gene ends were 6 bases for V and 6 bases for J; bases not matched to a gene: 5. The chain's CDR3 is CASSGQGGQPQHF. CDR3 bases: TGTGCCAGTAGCGGGCAGGGGGGTCAGCCCCAGCATTTT.

On this clone: Other nucleotide sequences from this sample produce the same CDR3. The chain uses TRBV2 and TRBJ2-4; D is undetermined. This CDR3 is built from 14 residues. V lost 6 bases, J lost 0 bases, and 9 bases lay in between. The V gene's germline CDR1 is SNHLY and CDR2 FYNNEI. The DNA of the CDR3 is TGTGCCAGCAGACGGCTTCTAGCCAAAAACATTCAGTACTTC. It is translated as CASRRLLAKNIQYF.

The chain recombines TRBV7-2 with TRBJ2-7, with 7 bases matching TRBD2. Per the germline V gene, CDR1 is SGHTA and CDR2 is FQGNSA. There are 14 residues in the CDR3. Losses at the gene ends were 3 bases for V and 6 bases for J; bases not matched to a gene: 8. This CDR3 reads CASSFGGRTAEQYF. The CDR3 region has the DNA TGTGCCAGCAGCTTTGGCGGGAGAACGGCCGAGCAGTACTTC.

In nucleotides, the CDR3 is TGTGCCAGCAGCCGTGCCCCCGGGACAGGGCTCAATGAGCAGTTCTTC. Protein: CASSRAPGTGLNEQFF. The chain uses TRBV28 and TRBJ2-1, with TRBD1 matching over 9 bases. With V trimmed by 6 bases and J by 6 bases, 12 bases remained unmatched. The CDR3 has 16 residues. Germline V gene lookup returns CDR1 MDHEN and CDR2 SYDVKM.

The chain uses TRBV10-3 and TRBJ2-3; 10 bases fit TRBD2. The CDR3 runs 16 residues. Germline CDR1 is ENHRY and CDR2 is SYGVKD. J lost 1 base, V lost 6 bases, and 7 bases had no gene match. The CDR3 DNA reads as TGTGCCATCAGGCCCGGGACTAGCGTTGGCACAGATACGCAGTATTTT. Protein: CAIRPGTSVGTDTQYF.

With respect to this clone: Other nucleotide sequences in the sample specify the same CDR3. The rearrangement joins TRBV9 to TRBJ1-3; D remains ambiguous. Trimming left V 0 bases short and J 1 base short, with 5 bases between. Per the germline V gene, CDR1 is SGDLS and CDR2 is YYNGEE. The CDR3 consists of 14 residues. As DNA, the CDR3 is TGTGCCAGCAGCGTAGGGGTTTCTGGAAACACCATATATTTT. As protein: CASSVGVSGNTIYF.

The chain combines TRBV2 with TRBJ1-2; D uncertain. This CDR3 contains 14 residues. Germline CDR1 SNHLY, CDR2 FYNNEI. The V gene lost 2 bases and the J gene lost 6 bases, with 13 bases spanning the gap. CDR3 bases: TGTGCCAGCAGTGAAATCCTGAAAGGCCATGGCTACACCTTC. Protein sequence: CASSEILKGHGYTF.

V gene TRBV5-1 combines with J gene TRBJ2-7; D gene uncertain. The CDR3 runs to 14 residues. Germline values: CDR1 SGHRS, CDR2 YFSETQ. V was pared by 0 bases and J by 3 bases, with 10 bases between. This CDR3 is CASSLGWGFYEQYF. CDR3 nucleotide sequence: TGCGCCAGCAGCTTGGGATGGGGTTTCTACGAGCAGTACTTC.

The rearrangement links TRBV5-1 to TRBJ2-1; D might be TRBD2 (6 bases). Germline V CDR1 and CDR2: SGHRS, YFSETQ. The V and J ends lost 1 base and 7 bases respectively, with 12 bases between them. The CDR3 is made up of 14 amino acids. The CDR3 sequence is CASSLSPSANEQFF. CDR3 coding DNA: TGCGCCAGCAGCTTGAGTCCTAGCGCAAATGAGCAGTTCTTC.

The genes are TRBV6-5 and TRBJ1-1; D possibly corresponds to TRBD1 (5 bases). CDR3 length equals 13 residues. Germline CDR1 MNHEY, CDR2 SVGAGI. V gave up 6 bases and J gave up 6 bases, with 14 bases separating them. In DNA, the CDR3 is TGTGCCAGCAGGGCAAGAAGCAGGGCTGAAGCTTTCTTT. It codes for CASRARSRAEAFF.

The chain recombines TRBV7-3 with TRBJ2-2; 8 nucleotides match TRBD2. The junction had 7 bases not matched to a gene; V was cut back by 5 bases and J by 5 bases. In germline, CDR1 is SGHTA, CDR2 FQGTGA. The CDR3 is 15 residues long. CDR3 DNA: TGTGCCAGCAGCCCCGGCGGGGGGATGACCGGGGAGCTGTTTTTT. It translates to CASSPGGGMTGELFF.